This passage covers 13 T cell receptor beta chains from one sample sequenced in a study of shared clonotypes between healthy human individuals. Generated by immunoSEQ multiplex PCR, the TCRdb table keeps only in-frame clones and is missing some. The table includes a few million clones, more than 85% detected once. The sequencing sample was made of naive CD4+ T cells from PBMCs. Subset meaning: CD45RA+ positively selected. Source of these receptors: a man between 18 and 35 years old in good health. Some clones in this sample may be carry-over from other donors' samples.

This sequence joins TRBV5-1 and TRBJ2-3; tentatively, D is TRBD2 (6 bases). The CDR3 is 16 residues long. Trimming pared 1 base from V and 1 base from J, leaving 13 bases between. Germline CDR1 reads SGHRS; CDR2 reads YFSETQ. The CDR3 DNA sequence: TGCGCCAGCAGCTTGAGACCGGGACTTCGCACAGATACGCAGTATTTT. Residues: CASSLRPGLRTDTQYF.

In this sample, this clone turned up once. The CDR3 DNA reads TGCGCCAGCAGCGAGGCGGGGGGCATTAATGAAAAACTGTTTTTT. It specifies CASSEAGGINEKLFF. This chain connects TRBV4-3 to TRBJ1-4; D may be TRBD1 (6 bases). V lost 5 bases and J 4 bases, leaving 14 bases between the germline ends. CDR1 and CDR2 (germline): LGHNA, YSLEER. This CDR3 spans 15 amino acids.

The chain is built from TRBV7-9 and TRBJ1-1; D not resolved. Germline V CDR1 and CDR2: SEHNR, FQNEAQ (reference sequence). This CDR3 region has 14 residues. Trimming shortened V by 3 bases and J by 8 bases, and 16 bases separated the two germline ends. The CDR3: CASSFLDLRGEAFF. For the CDR3, the DNA is TGTGCCAGCAGCTTCCTCGATCTTCGGGGAGAAGCTTTCTTT.

The chain combines TRBV7-3 with TRBJ1-5; no clear D. The CDR3 contains 17 residues. The V end was cut by 3 bases, the J end by 4 bases, with 19 bases between. Germline loops: CDR1 SGHTA, CDR2 FQGTGA. The DNA for the CDR3 is TGTGCCAGCAGCTTGACGGGTGGTTCCCCCCCGAATCAGCCCCAGCATTTT. Translating gives CASSLTGGSPPNQPQHF.

The chain combines TRBV18 with TRBJ2-7; 8 positions match TRBD1. V shed 2 bases and J 4 bases; nucleotides not matched to a gene: 10. This CDR3 is built from 16 residues. Germline-derived CDR1 and CDR2 are KGHSH and LQKENI. CDR3 loop: CASSPAPDRVGYEQYF. Here the CDR3 DNA reads TGTGCCAGCTCACCAGCGCCGGACAGGGTTGGTTACGAGCAGTACTTC.

The chain recombines TRBV20-1 with TRBJ1-2, with D perhaps TRBD1 (5 bases). V was pared by 5 bases and J by 8 bases, with 12 bases between. The germline V gene has CDR1 DFQATT and CDR2 SNEGSKA (reference sequence). This CDR3 region has 11 residues. CDR3 DNA: TGCAGTGCTCCCGACAGCTACGGCTACACCTTC. Translation: CSAPDSYGYTF.

This chain connects TRBV27 to TRBJ2-2, with D possibly being TRBD1 or TRBD2 (6 bases each). This CDR3 contains 15 residues. CDR1 MNHEY and CDR2 SMNVEV come from the germline V gene (reference sequence). The V end was cut by 8 bases, the J end by 4 bases, with 17 bases between. The CDR3 protein is CASQKGGLSTGELFF. Written as DNA, the CDR3 is TGTGCCAGCCAAAAGGGGGGTTTGAGCACCGGGGAGCTGTTTTTT.

V gene TRBV2 combines with J gene TRBJ2-1; TRBD2 matches at 12 bases. The CDR3 loop spans 14 amino acids. The trim removed 10 bases at V and 9 bases at J, leaving 10 bases unmatched. Germline V CDR1 and CDR2: SNHLY, FYNNEI. Here the CDR3 DNA reads TGTGCCACCCGCCTAGCGGGAGGGGTCGGTGAGCAGTTCTTC. It encodes CATRLAGGVGEQFF.

The table lists this clone with a count of one. The V gene is TRBV28, the J gene TRBJ2-5; tentatively, D is TRBD2 (5 bases). Deletions cut 3 bases from V and 5 bases from J, with 10 bases between. The CDR3 is made up of 13 amino acids. CDR1 MDHEN and CDR2 SYDVKM come from the germline V gene. The CDR3 protein is CASSFRGTETQYF. The CDR3 region has the DNA TGTGCCAGCAGTTTCCGGGGAACGGAGACCCAGTACTTC.

The rearrangement joins TRBV5-4 to TRBJ2-5, with 10 bases aligning to TRBD1. J gave up 5 bases and V 4 bases, and 11 bases lay outside the gene matches. Germline values: CDR1 SGHNT, CDR2 YYREEE (reference sequence). This CDR3 has 16 residues. The CDR3 is CASSSGTGAGRETQYF. The DNA of the CDR3 is TGTGCCAGCAGCAGCGGGACAGGGGCAGGTCGGGAGACCCAGTACTTC. Using reference TRBV5-4 and TRBJ2-5 for the parts outside the CDR3, the full variable domain is ETGVTQSPTHLIKTRGQQVTLRCSSQSGHNTVSWYQQALGQGPQFIFQYYREEENGRGNFPPRFSGLQFPNYSSELNVNALELDDSALYLCASSSGTGAGRETQYFGPGTRLLVL.

This chain joins TRBV5-4 and TRBJ1-2; D gene ambiguous. This CDR3 has 13 amino acids. Per the germline V gene, CDR1 is SGHNT and CDR2 is YYREEE (reference sequence). Trimming removed 5 bases at V and 2 bases at J, with 10 bases between. CDR3 region: CASRLGGNYGYTF. The DNA of the CDR3 is TGTGCCAGCAGACTGGGCGGCAACTATGGCTACACCTTC.

The chain couples TRBV10-3 to TRBJ1-5, with 10 bases that match TRBD1. Germline CDR1 reads ENHRY; CDR2 reads SYGVKD. J was trimmed by 6 bases and V by 0 bases; bases with no gene match: 8. The CDR3 totals 17 residues. As DNA, the CDR3 is TGTGCCATCAGTGAGTCGTGGGGACAGGGGAGGATTCAGCCCCAGCATTTT. This encodes CAISESWGQGRIQPQHF.

A note on this clone: Within the sample, other DNA sequences also encode this same CDR3. The CDR3 nucleotides read TGTGCCAGCAGCGTAGGTGAGGGCACAGATACGCAGTATTTT. Amino acids: CASSVGEGTDTQYF. This chain joins TRBV9 and TRBJ2-3, with D unresolved. The CDR3 extends over 14 amino acids. V was pared by 0 bases and J by 1 base, with 6 bases between. From germline, CDR1 is SGDLS and CDR2 YYNGEE.